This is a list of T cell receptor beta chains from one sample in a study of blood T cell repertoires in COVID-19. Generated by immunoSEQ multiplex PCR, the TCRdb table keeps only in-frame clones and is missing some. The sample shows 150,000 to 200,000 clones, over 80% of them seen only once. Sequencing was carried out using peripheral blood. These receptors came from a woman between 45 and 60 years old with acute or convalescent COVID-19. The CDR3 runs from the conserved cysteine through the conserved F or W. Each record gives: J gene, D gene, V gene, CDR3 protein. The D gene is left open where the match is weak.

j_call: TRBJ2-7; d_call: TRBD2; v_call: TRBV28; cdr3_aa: CASSLGPEREWPPREQYF
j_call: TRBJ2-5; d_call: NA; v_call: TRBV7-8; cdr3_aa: CASSFLGTEETQYF
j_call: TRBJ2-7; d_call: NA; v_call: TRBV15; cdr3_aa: CATSRQVPYEQYF
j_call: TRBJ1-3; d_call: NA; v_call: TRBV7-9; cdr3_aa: CASRSTRISSGNTIYF
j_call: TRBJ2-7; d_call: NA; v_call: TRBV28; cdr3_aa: CASSRYEQYF
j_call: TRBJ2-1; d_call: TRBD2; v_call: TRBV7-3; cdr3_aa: CASSLGRAGGTNEQFF
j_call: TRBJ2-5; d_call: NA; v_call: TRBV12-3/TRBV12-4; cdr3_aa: CASSSLAETQYF
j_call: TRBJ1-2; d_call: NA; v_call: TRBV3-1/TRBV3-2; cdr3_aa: CASSQDPNEGSGYTF
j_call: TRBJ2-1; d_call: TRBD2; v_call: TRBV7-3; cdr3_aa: CASSPPGGGEQFF
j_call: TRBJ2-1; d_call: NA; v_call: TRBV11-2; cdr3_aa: CASSHLKDRLNEQFF
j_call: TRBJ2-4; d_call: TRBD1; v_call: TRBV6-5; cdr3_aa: CASSRQGLENIQYF
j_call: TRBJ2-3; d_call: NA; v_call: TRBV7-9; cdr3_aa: CASSFGGAGTDTQYF
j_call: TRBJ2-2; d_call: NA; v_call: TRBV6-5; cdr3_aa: CASSYGASTGELFF
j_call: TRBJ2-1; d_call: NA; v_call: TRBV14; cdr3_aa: CASSQDVNEQFF
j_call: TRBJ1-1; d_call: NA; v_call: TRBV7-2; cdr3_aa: CASPPAGMNTEAFF
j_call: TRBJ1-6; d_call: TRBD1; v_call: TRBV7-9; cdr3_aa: CASSYGTGLEPLHF
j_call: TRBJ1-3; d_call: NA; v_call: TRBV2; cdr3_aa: CASSSTGASGNTIYF
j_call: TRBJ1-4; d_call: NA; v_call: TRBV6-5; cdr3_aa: CASSRGSLGVELFF
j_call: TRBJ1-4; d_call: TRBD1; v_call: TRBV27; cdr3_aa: CASRVPGQGSNEKLFF
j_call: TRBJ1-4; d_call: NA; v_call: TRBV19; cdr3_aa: CASTQDRLNEKLFF
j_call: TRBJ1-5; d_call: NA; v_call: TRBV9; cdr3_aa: CASSVGQGTNQPQHF
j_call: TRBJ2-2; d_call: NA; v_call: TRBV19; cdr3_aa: CASRLRDRTGELFF
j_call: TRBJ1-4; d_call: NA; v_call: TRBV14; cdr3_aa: CASSPGGLSLEKLFF
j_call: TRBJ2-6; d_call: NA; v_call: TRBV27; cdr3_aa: CASSLFYSGANVLTF
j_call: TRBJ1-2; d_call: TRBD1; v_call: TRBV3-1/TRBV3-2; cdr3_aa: CASSQPGTGGTGYTF
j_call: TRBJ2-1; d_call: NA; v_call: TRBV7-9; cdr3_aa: CATQMGSSRGNEQFF
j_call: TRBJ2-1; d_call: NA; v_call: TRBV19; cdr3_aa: CASSIIDNEQFF